A selection of T cell receptor beta chains follows, all from one sample in a study of blood T cell repertoires in COVID-19. Using immunoSEQ multiplex PCR, the repertoire was profiled, and TCRdb retains in-frame clones only, with some absent. Of about 120,000 clones in the sample, 65% to 90% are singletons; the top ten hold 27%. The material sequenced was peripheral blood. These receptors originate from a woman of 80 years or more with acute or convalescent COVID-19. CDR3s include the opening cysteine and the closing phenylalanine or tryptophan. The D gene is left open where the match is weak. Size is omitted from some rows. Given values are once, few, many or a class for expanded clones.

NA TRBJ2-1 TRBV24-1 NA TGTGCCACCAGGGAGGGGCGGAACTCCTACAATGAGCAGTTCTTC CATREGRNSYNEQFF
NA TRBJ1-1 TRBV7-9 NA TGTGCCAGCAGCCCGAACCCGCGACCACAGGGTGCTGAAGCTTTCTTT CASSPNPRPQGAEAFF
NA TRBJ2-2 TRBV5-1 TRBD2 TGCGCCAGCAGCACCGGGACTAGCGGGGTCCGAGTCACCGGGGAGCTGTTTTTT CASSTGTSGVRVTGELFF
NA TRBJ1-5 TRBV20-1 TRBD1 TGCAGTGCTAGTGGAGGGGGCCATCAGCCCCAGCATTTT CSASGGGHQPQHF
NA TRBJ1-1 TRBV6-5 TRBD1 TGTGCCAGCAGCTGGGACAGGGCGAACACTGAAGCTTTCTTT CASSWDRANTEAFF
once TRBJ1-5 TRBV28 TRBD1 TGTGCCAGCAGTTTATTTGTGGCAGGGGGACAGCCCCAGCATTTT CASSLFVAGGQPQHF
NA TRBJ1-2 TRBV3-1/TRBV3-2 NA TGTGCCAGCAGCCAAGAGTCCGAAATCGGCTATGGCTACACCTTC CASSQESEIGYGYTF
NA TRBJ2-2 TRBV7-9 TRBD1 TGTGCCAGCAGCTTGGGACAGACCACCGGGGAGCTGTTTTTT CASSLGQTTGELFF
NA TRBJ1-5 TRBV6-5 NA TGTGCCAGCAGGGGTTGGGGGGATCAGCCCCAGCATTTT CASRGWGDQPQHF
NA TRBJ1-2 TRBV7-9 TRBD1 TGTGCCAGCAGCTCACTAGGGGCAGGGGGCACTTCGGCCTTC CASSSLGAGGTSAF
NA TRBJ1-1 TRBV9 NA TGTGCCAGCAGTGGCCGGGGGTACACTGAAGCTTTCTTT CASSGRGYTEAFF
once TRBJ2-3 TRBV4-1 NA TGCGCCAGCAGCCAGCGATTCGGGGGGCGGGGCACAGATACGCAGTATTTT CASSQRFGGRGTDTQYF
NA TRBJ1-1 TRBV6-1 TRBD1 TGTGCCAGCAGGGAAGCCGGGACAGGGGGCATTGAAGCTTTCTTT CASREAGTGGIEAFF
NA TRBJ1-2 TRBV7-8 NA TGTGCCAGCAGCTTAGTCGCAGGAAACTATGGCTACACCTTC CASSLVAGNYGYTF
few TRBJ1-3 TRBV28 TRBD1 TGTGCCAGCAGTTTATTGGAGGGGGCGGGTGGAAACACCATATATTTT CASSLLEGAGGNTIYF
NA TRBJ2-2 TRBV9 NA TGTGCCAGCAGCGCAACAGGAACGAACACCGGGGAGCTGTTTTTT CASSATGTNTGELFF
NA TRBJ1-6 TRBV19 NA TGTGCCAGTAGTCACAGGCAAGATAATTCACCCCTCCACTTT CASSHRQDNSPLHF
few TRBJ2-1 TRBV29-1 NA TGCAGCGCCCAGGTTACTGAGCAGTTCTTC CSAQVTEQFF
NA TRBJ1-2 TRBV3-1/TRBV3-2 NA TGTGCCAGCAGCCCCGAGGGTAACTATGGCTACACCTTC CASSPEGNYGYTF
once TRBJ2-1 TRBV3-1/TRBV3-2 TRBD2 TGTGCCAGCAGCCAGGGGCTGGGGAGACTAGCGGGGTTCCGACGACGGGAGCAGTTCTTC CASSQGLGRLAGFRRREQFF
NA TRBJ1-6 TRBV7-2 TRBD1 TGTGCCAGCAGCTTATTGGCAGGGGGCAACAATAATTCACCCCTCCACTTT CASSLLAGGNNNSPLHF
few TRBJ1-2 TRBV18 TRBD1 TGTGCCAGCTCACCCGCAGGGGGGAAGAACTATGGCTACACCTTC CASSPAGGKNYGYTF
NA TRBJ2-5 TRBV19 NA TGTGCCAGTAGTATCCAATCGGGAAGGGAGACCCAGTACTTC CASSIQSGRETQYF
NA TRBJ2-2 TRBV4-1 NA TGCGCCAGCAGCCAAGGTGTCCAGGCCACCGGGGAGCTGTTTTTT CASSQGVQATGELFF
NA TRBJ1-5 TRBV18 NA TGTGCCAGCTCCCCAAGGGGGGGGTTGAATCAGCCCCAGCATTTT CASSPRGGLNQPQHF
few TRBJ2-3 TRBV9 TRBD2 TGTGCCAGCAGCGCTCGGGGACTAGCGGGGGGAGCAGATACGCAGTATTTT CASSARGLAGGADTQYF
NA TRBJ1-2 TRBV2 NA TGTGCCAGCAGTGAAGTCGGTACTTGGGGCTACACCTTC CASSEVGTWGYTF
NA TRBJ1-2 TRBV20-1 NA TGCAGTGCCCTTCGGGCAGGGGGCTACACCTTC CSALRAGGYTF
once TRBJ1-1 TRBV4-2 NA TGTGCCAGCAGCCCTTTTCTGGGCCCCGTCAATAGACTACAGGGTAACACTGAAGCTTTCTTT CASSPFLGPVNRLQGNTEAFF
once TRBJ1-1 TRBV5-1 NA TGCGCCAGCAGCTTGGTTAGCCGAGACACTGAAGCTTTCTTT CASSLVSRDTEAFF
NA TRBJ1-2 TRBV9 TRBD1 TGTGCCAGCAGCGTTCAAGGACAGGGACGCGGCTACACCTTC CASSVQGQGRGYTF
NA TRBJ1-3 TRBV4-2 TRBD1 TGTGCCAGCAGCCAAGATGAAGGGGGCGCGGATGGAAACACCATATATTTT CASSQDEGGADGNTIYF